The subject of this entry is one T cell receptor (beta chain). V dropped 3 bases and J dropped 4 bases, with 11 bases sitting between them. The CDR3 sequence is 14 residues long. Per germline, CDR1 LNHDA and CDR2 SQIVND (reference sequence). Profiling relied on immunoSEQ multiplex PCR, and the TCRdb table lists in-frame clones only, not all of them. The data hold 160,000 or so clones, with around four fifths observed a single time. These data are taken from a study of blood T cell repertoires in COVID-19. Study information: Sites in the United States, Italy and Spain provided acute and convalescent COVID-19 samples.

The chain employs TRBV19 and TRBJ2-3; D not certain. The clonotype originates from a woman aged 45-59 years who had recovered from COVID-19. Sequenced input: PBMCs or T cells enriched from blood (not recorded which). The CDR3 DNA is TGTGCCAGTAGTATGCACATCCTCGCAGATACGCAGTATTTT. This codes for CASSMHILADTQYF. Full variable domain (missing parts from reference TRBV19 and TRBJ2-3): DGGITQSPKYLFRKEGQNVTLSCEQNLNHDAMYWYRQDPGQGLRLIYYSQIVNDFQKGDIAEGYSVSREKKESFPLTVTSAQKNPTAFYLCASSMHILADTQYFGPGTRLTVL.